This TCR beta chain is drawn from a study of blood T cells in healthy people across ages. The V end was cut by 10 bases, the J end by 0 bases, with 12 bases between. Germline lookup yields CDR1 MNHEY and CDR2 SVGEGT. The CDR3 length is 13 residues. Per sample, extraction of total RNA gave at least 6 micrograms in every case. Combining a sample-barcoded 5' primer with a J-beta primer mix, a second PCR ran for roughly 7 to 11 cycles. Each cDNA was tagged by a template-switch adaptor containing 12 random nucleotides. A single record per CDR3 protein comes from TCRdb applying MiXCR to the 5' RACE reads. The sample has hundreds of thousands of distinct CDR3 sequences; around three fifths are singletons. Study-wide results and limits: With naive T cell percentage, TCR beta diversity showed a strong correlation. Any conclusive comparison of naive versus antigen-experienced cells was prevented by using unsorted PBMCs.

About this clonotype itself: Its cognate antigen is unknown.

This TCR was sampled from a man in his forties or fifties in good health. The rearrangement links TRBV6-2 or TRBV6-3 to TRBJ1-1; D may be TRBD1 (5 bases). The specimen sequenced was blood. CDR3 nucleotides: TGTGCCAACTCAGCAGGGCTGAACACTGAAGCTTTCTTT. Its protein product is CANSAGLNTEAFF.